These T cell receptor beta chains were read from a single sample in a study of persistence of HIV-infected CD4 T cells. Generated by immunoSEQ multiplex PCR, the TCRdb table keeps only in-frame clones and is missing some. The repertoire consists of approximately 34,000 clones, with 82% occurring once and the leading ten covering about 18%. Which antigens these TCRs recognize remains unknown. The input for sequencing was CD4+ T cells sorted from PBMCs after approximately 20-hour stimulation, taken from a patient who received antiretroviral therapy. Receptors originate from an adult woman with HIV who was CMV-seropositive. The CDR3 runs from the conserved cysteine through the conserved F or W. A D gene is named only where the DNA matches it firmly. Some rows mark clone size as missing; the rest say once, few, many or name a class of expanded clone.

clone_size,j_call,v_call,d_call,cdr3_aa,cdr3_nt
.,TRBJ1-4,TRBV9,.,CASSVSAGVGEKLFF,TGTGCCAGCAGCGTATCGGCAGGGGTGGGAGAAAAACTGTTTTTT
.,TRBJ1-2,TRBV27,TRBD1,CASSTTTGVGGYTF,TGTGCCAGCAGTACAACAACAGGGGTAGGTGGCTACACCTTC
.,TRBJ1-3,TRBV5-1,.,CASSFKRGRTGNTIYF,TGCGCCAGCAGCTTTAAAAGAGGCAGGACTGGAAACACCATATATTTT
.,TRBJ1-1,TRBV6-2/TRBV6-3,TRBD1,CASSQRQGMNTEAFF,TGTGCCAGCAGCCAGCGACAGGGAATGAACACTGAAGCTTTCTTT
.,TRBJ1-4,TRBV5-1,.,CASSLAPAGAGEKLFF,TGCGCCAGCAGCTTGGCCCCGGCAGGGGCAGGGGAAAAACTGTTTTTT
.,TRBJ2-7,TRBV7-8,TRBD2,CASSFTSGGAYYEQYF,TGTGCCAGCAGCTTCACTAGCGGGGGGGCGTACTACGAGCAGTACTTC
.,TRBJ2-3,TRBV15,.,CATSRERTDTQYF,TGTGCCACCAGCAGAGAGCGCACAGATACGCAGTATTTT
.,TRBJ1-1,TRBV12-5,.,CASGLRTVTEAFF,TGTGCTAGTGGTCTAAGGACAGTTACTGAAGCTTTCTTT
.,TRBJ2-2,TRBV7-2,TRBD2,CASSIPEREIAGELFF,TGTGCCAGCAGCATCCCAGAGCGGGAGATTGCCGGGGAGCTGTTTTTT
.,TRBJ2-7,TRBV7-8,.,CASSFQRVPSYEQYF,TGTGCCAGCAGCTTCCAGCGTGTCCCCTCCTACGAGCAGTACTTC
.,TRBJ1-1,TRBV7-8,.,CASSFSLIAFF,TGTGCCAGCAGCTTTAGCTTGATAGCTTTCTTT
once,TRBJ1-1,TRBV6-2/TRBV6-3,.,CASSDPKDSILNTEAFF,TGTGCCAGCAGTGACCCAAAGGACAGCATACTGAACACTGAAGCTTTCTTT
.,TRBJ2-5,TRBV3-1/TRBV3-2,TRBD1,CASSQAGGIGETQYF,TGTGCCAGCAGCCAGGCAGGGGGCATCGGGGAGACCCAGTACTTC
.,TRBJ2-7,TRBV2,TRBD1,CASNKRDRAYEQYF,TGTGCCAGCAACAAACGGGACAGGGCCTACGAGCAGTACTTC